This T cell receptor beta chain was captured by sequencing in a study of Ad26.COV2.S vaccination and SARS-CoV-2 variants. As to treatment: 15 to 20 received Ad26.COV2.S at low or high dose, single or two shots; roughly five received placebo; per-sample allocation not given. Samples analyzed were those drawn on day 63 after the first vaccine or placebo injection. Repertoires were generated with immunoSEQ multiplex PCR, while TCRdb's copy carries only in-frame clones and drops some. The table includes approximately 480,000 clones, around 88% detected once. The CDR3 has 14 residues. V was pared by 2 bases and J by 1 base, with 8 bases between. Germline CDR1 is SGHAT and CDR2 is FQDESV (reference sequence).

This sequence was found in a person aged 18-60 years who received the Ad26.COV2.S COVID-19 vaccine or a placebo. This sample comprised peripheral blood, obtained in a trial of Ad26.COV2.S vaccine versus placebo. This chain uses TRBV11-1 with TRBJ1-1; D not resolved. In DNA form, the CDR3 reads TGTGCCAGCAGCTTATTAGCTGCGAACACTGAAGCTTTCTTT. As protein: CASSLLAANTEAFF. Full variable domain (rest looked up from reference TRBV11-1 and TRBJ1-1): EAEVAQSPRYKITEKSQAVAFWCDPISGHATLYWYRQILGQGPELLVQFQDESVVDDSQLPKDRFSAERLKGVDSTLKIQPAELGDSAMYLCASSLLAANTEAFFGQGTRLTVV.